Listed below are T cell receptor beta chains from one sample, sequenced in a study of cytomegalovirus exposure and HLA in healthy donors. Data came from immunoSEQ multiplex PCR; TCRdb stores just in-frame clones and leaves some out. The sample contains 150,000 to 200,000 clones, over 80% of which appear only once. The sample was PBMCs. All receptors derive from a woman between 18 and 30 years old in good health and CMV-seronegative. Both conserved end residues are trimmed from each CDR3.

v_gene | CDR3aa
TRBV10-2 | ASSETGRNTGELF
TRBV2 | ASSVGTGGSGYT
TRBV2 | ASRGQPNEKLF
TRBV30 | AWRGGGKGTEAF
TRBV6-5 | ASSFGRGTPVRGYT
TRBV28 | ASLVLSGNQPQH
TRBV7-9 | ASSLPRGYGYT
TRBV19 | ASSIADRGPQH
TRBV13 | ASSPDGGLYNEQF
TRBV4-2 | ASRALDRLWGYT
TRBV30 | AWTRDRGDTIY
TRBV28 | ASALIQGEGTDTQY
TRBV19 | ASSTGAGYNEQF
TRBV6-4 | ASSDLGQGASNEQF